Listed below are T cell receptor beta chains from one sample, sequenced in a study of blood T cell repertoires in COVID-19. Only in-frame clones appear in the TCRdb table, and some are missing; sequencing was by immunoSEQ multiplex PCR. The repertoire holds 270,000 or so clones, with approximately 91% as singletons. Sequencing was performed on peripheral blood. These receptors originate from a woman aged 40 to 55 who had recovered from COVID-19. The conserved cysteine and the conserved F or W are not part of the CDR3 here.

J: TRBJ1-6; V: TRBV7-8; CDR3: ASSYDMSNSPLH
J: TRBJ1-2; V: TRBV18; CDR3: ASSLRTGGTYGYT
J: TRBJ2-2; V: TRBV6-5; CDR3: ASTATSGTTGELF
J: TRBJ2-2; V: TRBV28; CDR3: ASSQLTGELF
J: TRBJ2-2; V: TRBV5-1; CDR3: ASSLGAFTGELF
J: TRBJ2-2; V: TRBV6-2/TRBV6-3; CDR3: ASSYSGRAGELF
J: TRBJ2-7; V: TRBV27; CDR3: ASSLASGSSEQY
J: TRBJ2-1; V: TRBV20-1; CDR3: SARDFSEQF
J: TRBJ2-2; V: TRBV29-1; CDR3: SVGPQGTGELF
J: TRBJ1-4; V: TRBV30; CDR3: AWISGQAHNEKLF
J: TRBJ1-5; V: TRBV18; CDR3: ASSPGGGNQPQH
J: TRBJ2-7; V: TRBV24-1; CDR3: ATSDSWSYEQY
J: TRBJ2-5; V: TRBV7-2; CDR3: ASSQGLAGMETQY
J: TRBJ2-4; V: TRBV19; CDR3: ASSSGQWNIQY
J: TRBJ2-3; V: TRBV7-3; CDR3: ASSSGRVSDTQY
J: TRBJ1-2; V: TRBV5-1; CDR3: ASSLGREDGYT
J: TRBJ2-7; V: TRBV10-2; CDR3: ASRPGLAEGYEQY
J: TRBJ2-7; V: TRBV6-2/TRBV6-3; CDR3: ASSYAGGPTYEQY
J: TRBJ1-5; V: TRBV30; CDR3: AWTQQGARQPQH
J: TRBJ2-7; V: TRBV28; CDR3: ASSLSPSYEQY
J: TRBJ2-2; V: TRBV6-5; CDR3: ASSYSPDTGELF
J: TRBJ2-3; V: TRBV5-1; CDR3: ASSWADRTDTQY
J: TRBJ2-1; V: TRBV10-1; CDR3: ASSLGQDYNEQF
J: TRBJ1-1; V: TRBV5-5; CDR3: ASRDTENTEAF
J: TRBJ2-7; V: TRBV28; CDR3: ASSLAPGQISYEQY
J: TRBJ2-7; V: TRBV18; CDR3: ASSPNNPYEQY
J: TRBJ2-7; V: TRBV28; CDR3: ASSSKSGVNYEQY
J: TRBJ2-5; V: TRBV5-1; CDR3: ASSEATVTQETQY
J: TRBJ2-7; V: TRBV27; CDR3: ASSLRRAAGPSYEQY
J: TRBJ1-1; V: TRBV25-1; CDR3: ASSERSSPYTEAF
J: TRBJ2-7; V: TRBV10-3; CDR3: AISLSGGYSDEQY
J: TRBJ1-2; V: TRBV2; CDR3: ASSDWPANYGYT
J: TRBJ2-3; V: TRBV16; CDR3: ASSQSIRDTQY
J: TRBJ2-2; V: TRBV6-5; CDR3: ASSYSTSGNTGELF
J: TRBJ2-1; V: TRBV28; CDR3: ASSLFLTGGNNEQF
J: TRBJ2-7; V: TRBV18; CDR3: ASSPRGRGRTYEQY
J: TRBJ2-3; V: TRBV27; CDR3: ASSPNGRVRGDTQY
J: TRBJ2-7; V: TRBV7-9; CDR3: ASSFAGGGNEQY
J: TRBJ1-4; V: TRBV2; CDR3: ASSIQGAQNEKLF
J: TRBJ2-2; V: TRBV7-2; CDR3: ASGTGPLGGELF
J: TRBJ1-1; V: TRBV19; CDR3: ASTTGARGVAF
J: TRBJ2-5; V: TRBV4-2; CDR3: ASSQDWLAGEAGETQY
J: TRBJ1-5; V: TRBV5-8; CDR3: ASSFSGTGYTQPQH
J: TRBJ2-1; V: TRBV24-1; CDR3: ATSDSGRGGNEQF
J: TRBJ1-6; V: TRBV28; CDR3: ASSPPLGTGANSPLH
J: TRBJ2-1; V: TRBV7-8; CDR3: ACSLGSSYNEQF
J: TRBJ2-1; V: TRBV11-2; CDR3: ASLTGGLAGDSYNEQF
J: TRBJ2-2; V: TRBV24-1; CDR3: ATSDLRGRTTGELF
J: TRBJ2-5; V: TRBV3-1/TRBV3-2; CDR3: ASSQDRKLAGQETQY
J: TRBJ2-2; V: TRBV10-3; CDR3: AISGTANTGELF
J: TRBJ2-7; V: TRBV2; CDR3: ASTESDSYEQY
J: TRBJ2-7; V: TRBV30; CDR3: AWGLAGAHEQY